This T cell receptor (beta chain) comes out of a study of Ad26.COV2.S vaccination and SARS-CoV-2 variants. Study-level information: Among those in the COV1001 Ad26.COV2.S trial arm was the donor.

Study observations and caveats: The TCR breadth and depth analyses may have understated or missed part of the total T cell responses.

Treatment described: approximately 18 received Ad26.COV2.S at low or high dose, single or two shots; 5 received placebo; per-sample allocation not given. Collection of samples fell on day 63 after the first vaccine or placebo injection. Based in Boston, the donor was an adult of 18-55 years. For this clone: The antigen is undetermined.

This table comes from immunoSEQ multiplex PCR, and its TCRdb copy is limited to in-frame clones, with some not included. The sample contains 380,000 or so clones, around 89% of which appear only once. V was pared by 2 bases and J by 4 bases, with 11 bases between. This CDR3 has 14 residues. Germline V gene lookup returns CDR1 MNHEY and CDR2 SVGAGI. The sample here was peripheral blood, taken in a trial of Ad26.COV2.S vaccine versus placebo. The receptor was isolated from a person between 18 and 65 years old who received the Ad26.COV2.S COVID-19 vaccine or a placebo. The chain recombines TRBV6-5 with TRBJ1-1; TRBD1 might be the D (5 bases). The CDR3 DNA reads TGTGCCAGCAGTTACGGGGGGGTTGGCACTGAAGCTTTCTTT. This codes for CASSYGGVGTEAFF.